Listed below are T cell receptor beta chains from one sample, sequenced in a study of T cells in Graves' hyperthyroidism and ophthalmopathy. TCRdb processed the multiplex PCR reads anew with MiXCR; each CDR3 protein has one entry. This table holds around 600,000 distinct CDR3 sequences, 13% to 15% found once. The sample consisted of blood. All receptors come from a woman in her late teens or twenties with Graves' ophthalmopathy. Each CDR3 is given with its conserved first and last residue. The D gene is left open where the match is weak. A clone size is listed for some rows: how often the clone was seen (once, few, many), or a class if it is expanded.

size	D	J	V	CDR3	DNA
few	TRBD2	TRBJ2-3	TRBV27	CASTTREGNTQYF	TGTGCCAGCACCACCCGGGAGGGGAATACGCAGTATTTT
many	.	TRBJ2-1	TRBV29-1	CSVNRGDGLPEQFF	TGCAGCGTTAACCGCGGGGACGGCCTCCCGGAGCAGTTCTTC
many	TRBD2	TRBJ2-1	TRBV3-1	CASSQDFLAVSYNEQFF	TGTGCCAGCAGCCAAGATTTCCTAGCGGTCTCCTACAATGAGCAGTTCTTC
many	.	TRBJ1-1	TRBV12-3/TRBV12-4	CASIKGLNTEAFF	TGTGCCAGCATCAAAGGGCTGAACACTGAAGCTTTCTTT
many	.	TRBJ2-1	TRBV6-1	CASSDGLPTYNEQFF	TGTGCCAGCAGTGATGGACTACCCACCTACAATGAGCAGTTCTTC
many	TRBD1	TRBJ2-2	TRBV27	CASSPSDRGNTGELFF	TGTGCCAGCAGCCCAAGCGACAGGGGGAACACCGGGGAGCTGTTTTTT
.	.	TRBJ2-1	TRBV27	CASSSLRRAVEQFF	TGTGCCAGCAGTTCGCTGAGGAGGGCGGTTGAGCAGTTCTTC
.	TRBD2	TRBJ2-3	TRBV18	CASSLRLAGKDTDTQYF	TGTGCCAGCTCACTCAGACTAGCGGGAAAAGACACAGATACGCAGTATTTT
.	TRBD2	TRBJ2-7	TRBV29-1	CSVERTSGSVGSYEQYF	TGCAGCGTTGAAAGGACTAGCGGGAGTGTCGGCTCCTACGAGCAGTACTTC
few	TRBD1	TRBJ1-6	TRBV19	CASSILSGTGNSPLHF	TGTGCCAGTAGTATCCTTTCCGGGACAGGGAACTCACCCCTCCACTTT
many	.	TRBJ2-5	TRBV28	CASSRKPETQYF	TGTGCCAGCAGTCGAAAACCAGAGACCCAGTACTTC
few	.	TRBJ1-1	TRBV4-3	CASSQGRVVTEAFF	TGCGCCAGCAGCCAGGGCAGGGTAGTCACTGAAGCTTTCTTT
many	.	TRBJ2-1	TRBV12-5	CASGLVGRVHEQFF	TGTGCTAGTGGTTTGGTAGGAAGGGTACATGAGCAGTTCTTC
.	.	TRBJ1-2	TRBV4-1	CASSHDRLANYGYTF	TGCGCCAGCAGCCATGACCGCTTAGCTAACTATGGCTACACCTTC
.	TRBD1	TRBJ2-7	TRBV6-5	CASSPNRDRLYEQYF	TGTGCCAGCAGCCCAAACCGGGACAGACTGTACGAGCAGTACTTC
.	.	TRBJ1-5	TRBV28	CASSLGGRLNQPQHF	TGTGCCAGCAGCCTTGGAGGGCGGCTCAATCAGCCCCAGCATTTT
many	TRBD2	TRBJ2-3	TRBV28	CASSFWREGLADTQYF	TGTGCCAGCAGTTTCTGGCGGGAGGGCCTCGCAGATACGCAGTATTTT
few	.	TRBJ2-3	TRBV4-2	CASSQEGNGEDTQYF	TGTGCCAGCAGCCAAGAAGGGAACGGGGAAGATACGCAGTATTTT
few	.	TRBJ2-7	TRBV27	CATGRGPYEQYF	TGTGCAACCGGTCGGGGCCCCTACGAGCAGTACTTC
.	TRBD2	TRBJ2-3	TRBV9	CASSPVGRTVPDTQYF	TGTGCCAGCAGCCCTGTCGGGAGGACGGTGCCAGATACGCAGTATTTT
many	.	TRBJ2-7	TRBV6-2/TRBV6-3	CASSYSTRMNYEQYF	TGTGCCAGCAGTTACTCGACTAGGATGAACTACGAGCAGTACTTC
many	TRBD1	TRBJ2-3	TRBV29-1	CSVEPRDSRPDTQYF	TGCAGCGTTGAGCCCCGGGACAGCCGGCCAGATACGCAGTATTTT
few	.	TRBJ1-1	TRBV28	CASKLKGFPATEAFF	TGTGCCAGCAAATTAAAAGGATTTCCGGCCACTGAAGCTTTCTTT
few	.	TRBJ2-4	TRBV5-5	CASSPTGRGDIQYF	TGTGCCAGCAGCCCCACGGGAAGGGGAGACATTCAGTACTTC
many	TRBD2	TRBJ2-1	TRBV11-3	CASSTGLAYNEQFF	TGTGCCAGCAGCACGGGACTAGCGTACAATGAGCAGTTCTTC
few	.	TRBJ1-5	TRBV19	CASNGEGNQPQHF	TGTGCCAGTAACGGGGAGGGCAATCAGCCCCAGCATTTT
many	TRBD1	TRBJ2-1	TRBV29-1	CSVLQGNNNEQFF	TGCAGCGTTTTACAGGGGAATAACAATGAGCAGTTCTTC
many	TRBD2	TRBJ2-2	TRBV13	CASSPGLAVDTGELFF	TGTGCCAGCAGCCCCGGACTAGCGGTAGACACCGGGGAGCTGTTTTTT
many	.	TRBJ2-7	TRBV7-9	CASSFTRWEKGYEQYF	TGTGCCAGCAGCTTTACTAGGTGGGAGAAAGGATACGAGCAGTACTTC
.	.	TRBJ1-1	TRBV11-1	CASSPSSQGLNTEAFF	TGTGCCAGCAGCCCGAGTAGCCAGGGGCTGAACACTGAAGCTTTCTTT
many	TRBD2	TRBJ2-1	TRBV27	CASSPGGSGRPEYTDEQFF	TGTGCCAGCAGTCCCGGGGGTAGCGGGAGGCCTGAATACACCGATGAGCAGTTCTTC
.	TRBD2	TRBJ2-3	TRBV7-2	CASSHGTSGSETDTQYF	TGTGCCAGCAGCCACGGGACTAGCGGGAGTGAGACAGATACGCAGTATTTT
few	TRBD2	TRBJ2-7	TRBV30	CAWSSTSGRREQYF	TGTGCCTGGAGTTCCACTAGCGGGAGGCGCGAGCAGTACTTC
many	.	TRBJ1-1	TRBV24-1	CATSTAEARTEAFF	TGTGCCACCAGCACCGCGGAGGCGAGGACTGAAGCTTTCTTT
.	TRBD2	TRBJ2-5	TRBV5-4	CASSLEYGTSAQETQYF	TGTGCCAGCAGCTTGGAATACGGGACTAGCGCCCAAGAGACCCAGTACTTC
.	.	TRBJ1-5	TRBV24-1	CATSDSRLRQPQHF	TGTGCCACCAGTGACAGTCGGCTACGTCAGCCCCAGCATTTT
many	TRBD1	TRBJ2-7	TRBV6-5	CASSYPRERRRSGGEQYF	TGTGCCAGCAGTTACCCTCGAGAGCGGCGGAGATCAGGGGGCGAGCAGTACTTC
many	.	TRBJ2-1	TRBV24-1	CATSAMRALVDNEQFF	TGTGCCACCAGTGCCATGAGAGCCCTTGTGGACAATGAGCAGTTCTTC
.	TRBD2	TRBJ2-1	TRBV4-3	CASSQALRTSGNNEQFF	TGCGCCAGCAGCCAGGCCCTTCGGACTAGCGGGAACAATGAGCAGTTCTTC
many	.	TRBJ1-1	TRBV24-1	CATSDGANTEAFF	TGTGCCACCAGTGATGGGGCAAACACTGAAGCTTTCTTT
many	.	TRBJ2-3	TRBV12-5	CASGQAMTGTDTQYF	TGTGCTAGTGGCCAGGCGATGACGGGGACAGATACGCAGTATTTT
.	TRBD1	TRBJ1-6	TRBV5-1	CASSSQTGSSYNSPLHF	TGCGCCAGCAGCTCCCAGACAGGGAGCTCCTATAATTCACCCCTCCACTTT
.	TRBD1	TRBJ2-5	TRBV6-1	CASRGTTGGETQYF	TGTGCCAGCAGGGGGACTACAGGGGGCGAGACCCAGTACTTC
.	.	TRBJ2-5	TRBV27	CASSPKSGQETQYF	TGTGCCAGCAGCCCAAAATCAGGTCAAGAGACCCAGTACTTC
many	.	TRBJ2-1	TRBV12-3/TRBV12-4	CASTDSAYNEQFF	TGTGCCAGCACTGACAGCGCCTACAATGAGCAGTTCTTC
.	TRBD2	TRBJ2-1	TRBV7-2	CASSLAGSSGHHNEQFF	TGTGCCAGCAGCTTAGCGGGGTCTAGCGGCCACCACAATGAGCAGTTCTTC
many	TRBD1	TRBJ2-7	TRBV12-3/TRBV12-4	CASSLNRDREPLYF	TGTGCCAGCAGCCTGAACCGGGACAGGGAGCCCCTCTACTTC
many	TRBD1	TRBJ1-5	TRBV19	CASSIGANWGQGTYSNQPQHF	TGTGCCAGTAGTATAGGGGCGAATTGGGGACAGGGAACTTATAGCAATCAGCCCCAGCATTTT
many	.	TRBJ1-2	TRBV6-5	CASSSRDSLYGYTF	TGTGCCAGCAGTTCCAGGGATAGCCTCTATGGCTACACCTTC
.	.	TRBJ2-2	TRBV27	CASSLKGAGELFF	TGTGCCAGCAGCCTGAAGGGGGCCGGGGAGCTGTTTTTT
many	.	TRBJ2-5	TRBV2	CASSEVQGSETQYF	TGTGCCAGCAGTGAAGTACAGGGTTCAGAGACCCAGTACTTC
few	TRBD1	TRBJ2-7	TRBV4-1	CASSQVAGTGSYEQYF	TGCGCCAGCAGCCAGGTCGCCGGGACAGGGTCCTACGAGCAGTACTTC
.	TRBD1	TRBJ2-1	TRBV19	CASSISLGRGTENEQFF	TGTGCCAGTAGTATTTCCTTGGGCAGGGGGACGGAAAATGAGCAGTTCTTC